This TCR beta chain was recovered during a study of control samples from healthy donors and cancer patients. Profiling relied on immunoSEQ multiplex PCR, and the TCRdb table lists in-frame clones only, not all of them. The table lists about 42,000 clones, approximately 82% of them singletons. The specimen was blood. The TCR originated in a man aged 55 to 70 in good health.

This chain's CDR3 is CASSRGDNQPQHF. DNA of the CDR3: TGTGCCAGCAGCCGGGGGGACAATCAGCCCCAGCATTTT. J is TRBJ1-5 and V is TRBV7-2; tentative D call: TRBD1 (5 bases). V was cut by 5 bases and J by 3 bases, with 8 bases left in between. Looked up from germline, CDR1 is SGHTA and CDR2 is FQGNSA. This CDR3 region has 13 residues.